This T cell receptor (beta chain) derives from a study of T-cell reconstitution after alpha-beta-depleted transplantation in children (TCRdb year 2016). For the study in its entirety: Using TCR repertoire profiling, the study followed T-cell immune reconstitution in a quantitative way in children after TCRalphabeta/CD19-depleted allogeneic hematopoietic cell transplantation.

The treatment or condition label, as the study defines it: allogeneic hematopoietic cell transplantation with graft depleted of TCRalphabeta T cells and CD19 B cells. TCRalphabeta/CD19-depleted allogeneic hematopoietic cell grafts were given to the transplant recipients, all of whom were children. What the work shows at the level of the full study, not this receptor alone: Over the following months the frequencies of hyperexpanded clones went down, and after one year T-cell counts and TCRbeta diversity were mostly credited to newly produced T cells. Apparently early alphabetaT-cell count recovery about two months after transplant reportedly relied on only several hundred rapidly expanded clones derived from non-depleted graft cells. In some patients, the high TCRbeta diversity seen at day 60 was put down to recipient T cells and intrathymic progenitors that had survived conditioning.

There are a few counts of this clonotype. Its target antigen remains unknown. Base qualities were left out, and no much larger clone turns up one base away. Measured from the cysteine to the phenylalanine, the CDR3 is 14 residues long. The entry retains the CDR3 DNA only, 42 bases that are in frame from base 1. Between the V and J ends, shortened by 3 bases and 4 bases respectively, the junction contains 10 bases. The germline V gene supplies CDR1 SGHNT and CDR2 YENEEA. Library method: PCR. The data were produced on an Illumina HiSeq 2500. To normalize quantification of the TCRbeta repertoire, the TCR libraries were built with molecular barcoding that relied on unique molecular identifiers. TCRdb applied fastp at Q25 and MiXCR to the public reads, then kept only in-frame beta chains. Entries that share a CDR3 protein sequence are merged under the most common genes and DNA. Present in this sample are 97,000 or so distinct CDR3 sequences, around 7% of which were seen just once. The top ten clones comprise roughly 15% of the sample.

The V and J genes are TRBV11-3 and TRBJ2-1, and possibly TRBD1, on 5 matching bases. This TCR came from a boy younger than 10 with acute lymphoblastic leukemia, due to receive a stem cell transplant. The sequenced sample was PBMCs, obtained before TCRalphabeta/CD19-depleted stem cell transplant. The DNA is as follows: TGTGCCAGCAGCTTCCAGGGAAGGTACAATGAGCAGTTCTTC. Translated, this gives CASSFQGRYNEQFF.